This passage covers 15 T cell receptor beta chains from one sample sequenced in a study of T-cell reconstitution after alpha-beta-depleted transplantation in children. The library targeted TCRbeta and was prepared with unique molecular identifiers. One entry per CDR3 protein, called by TCRdb with MiXCR from the PCR reads. The repertoire holds roughly 500,000 distinct CDR3 sequences, with approximately 20% as singletons. The starting material was PBMCs from the stem cell graft donor, obtained from the stem cell graft. These receptors all stem from a human donor who donated a stem cell graft to a child with acute lymphoblastic leukemia.

The chain recombines TRBV12-3 or TRBV12-4 with TRBJ2-2; 10 bases align to TRBD1. The ends lost 6 bases at V and 6 bases at J; junction bases unmatched: 10. The CDR3 totals 16 residues. The CDR3 DNA follows: TGTGCCAGCAGCTCAGGGACAGGGGCCGCCCCCGGGGAGCTGTTTTTT. Residues: CASSSGTGAAPGELFF.

This chain connects TRBV15 to TRBJ2-2, with D tentatively TRBD1 (5 bases). CDR3 length: 14 amino acids. The V gene's germline CDR1 is LNHNV and CDR2 YYDKDF (reference sequence). V shed 2 bases and J shed 4 bases, with 8 bases lying between them. The CDR3 DNA sequence: TGTGCCACCAGCAGAACCAGGGCCACCGGGGAGCTGTTTTTT. It translates to CATSRTRATGELFF.

This clonotype has just a few counts. V is TRBV29-1 and J is TRBJ2-1, with 7 bases fitting TRBD1. CDR1 is SQVTM, CDR2 ANQGSEA, per germline. With 2 bases clipped from V and 9 bases from J, the junction kept 4 bases outside the gene matches. There are 12 residues in the CDR3. CDR3 loop: CSVETDRSEQFF. DNA for the CDR3: TGCAGCGTTGAAACGGACAGGTCTGAGCAGTTCTTC.

This clonotype was counted only a few times. The gene calls are TRBV5-1 and TRBJ2-5; no clear D gene. CDR3 length: 14 amino acids. The germline CDR1 and CDR2 sequences are SGHRS and YFSETQ. The V and J ends lost 4 bases and 1 base respectively, with 11 bases between them. The CDR3 DNA sequence: TGCGCCAGCAGCCCCCCGGGTGGCCAAGAGACCCAGTACTTC. As protein: CASSPPGGQETQYF.

The rearrangement uses TRBV30 and TRBJ2-3, with 8 bases identical to TRBD2. CDR3 length: 15 amino acids. Per the germline V gene, CDR1 is GTSNPN and CDR2 is SVGIG (reference sequence). Trimming removed 0 bases from V and 0 bases from J; junction bases left unmatched: 2. CDR3 sequence reads: CAWSVLAASTDTQYF. The DNA for the CDR3 is TGTGCCTGGAGTGTACTAGCGGCTAGCACAGATACGCAGTATTTT. Full variable domain (outside the CDR3, taken from reference TRBV30 and TRBJ2-3): SQTIHQWPATLVQPVGSPLSLECTVEGTSNPNLYWYRQAAGRGLQLLFYSVGIGQISSEVPQNLSASRPQDRQFILSSKKLLLSDSGFYLCAWSVLAASTDTQYFGPGTRLTVL.

This clonotype was counted a few times. The V gene is TRBV12-3 or TRBV12-4, the J gene TRBJ2-5; 9 bases line up with TRBD1. The CDR3 contains 17 residues. V lost 1 base and J lost 5; bases outside the gene matches: 11. The DNA for the CDR3 is TGTGCCAGCAGTTTAGTAATGGCGAGTGACAGGGGGGAGACCCAGTACTTC. It encodes CASSLVMASDRGETQYF.

The rearrangement uses TRBV30 and TRBJ1-5; tentatively, D is TRBD1 (5 bases). The length of the CDR3 is 15 residues. Deletions cut 5 bases from V and 2 bases from J, with 16 bases between. Germline V CDR1 and CDR2: GTSNPN, SVGIG (reference sequence). The CDR3 protein is CAWYTSPGRNQPQHF. In DNA form, the CDR3 reads TGTGCCTGGTACACTAGCCCGGGACGCAATCAGCCCCAGCATTTT. Full variable domain (outside the CDR3, taken from reference TRBV30 and TRBJ1-5): SQTIHQWPATLVQPVGSPLSLECTVEGTSNPNLYWYRQAAGRGLQLLFYSVGIGQISSEVPQNLSASRPQDRQFILSSKKLLLSDSGFYLCAWYTSPGRNQPQHFGDGTRLSIL.

This clonotype was seen a few times. J is TRBJ2-2 and V is TRBV3-1; 7 bases line up with TRBD1. CDR3 length: 16 residues. V shed 4 bases, J shed 4 bases, and the junction held 9 bases outside the gene matches. Germline CDR1 LGHDT, CDR2 YNNKEL (reference sequence). The CDR3 reads CASSPLTGLATGELFF. The DNA of the CDR3 is TGTGCCAGCAGCCCGTTGACAGGGTTGGCCACCGGGGAGCTGTTTTTT.

V usage is TRBV11-2 and J usage is TRBJ2-5, with D possibly matching TRBD2 (6 bases). Trimming took 1 base from V and 4 from J, leaving 13 bases between them. This CDR3 is built from 15 residues. Germline assignment: CDR1 SGHAT and CDR2 FQNNGV. As DNA, the CDR3 is TGTGCCAGCAGCTTAGTCTGGGGAGGTCGAGAGACCCAGTACTTC. Translated: CASSLVWGGRETQYF.

The gene calls are TRBV20-1 and TRBJ2-7, with 7 bases that match TRBD1. CDR1 is DFQATT, CDR2 SNEGSKA, per germline (reference sequence). The CDR3 runs to 14 residues. The CDR3 DNA is TGCAGGGTGGAGAACAGGGGCCGCTCCTACGAGCAGTACTTC. This codes for CRVENRGRSYEQYF.

The chain combines TRBV3-1 with TRBJ1-1; 9 bases match TRBD1. V lost 0 bases and J lost 5; bases outside the gene matches: 16. This CDR3 spans 19 amino acids. Germline CDR1 is LGHDT and CDR2 is YNNKEL (reference sequence). CDR3 DNA: TGTGCCAGCAGCCAAGAGAGAAGGACAGGGGTCCCCATGAGTACTGAAGCTTTCTTT. Encoded protein: CASSQERRTGVPMSTEAFF.

This clonotype was seen only a few times. This rearrangement joins TRBV12-3 or TRBV12-4 to TRBJ1-6, with unresolved D. V lost 4 bases to trimming and J lost 7 bases, with 8 bases between them. The CDR3 covers 13 residues. CDR3 in amino acids: CASSSPQNSPLHF. The CDR3 bases are TGTGCCAGCAGTTCCCCCCAGAATTCACCCCTCCACTTT.

This clonotype was counted between two and nine times. This chain joins TRBV3-1 and TRBJ2-1, with TRBD1 as a possible D gene (6 bases). This CDR3 has 15 amino acids. Trimming removed 4 bases at V and 8 bases at J, with 18 bases between. CDR1 and CDR2 (germline): LGHDT, YNNKEL (reference sequence). In DNA form, the CDR3 reads TGTGCCAGCAGCCCCAGGGGTTCTCCCTGGGATGAGCAGTTCTTC. Protein: CASSPRGSPWDEQFF.

The chain links TRBV5-1 to TRBJ1-1, with unresolved D. Germline values: CDR1 SGHRS, CDR2 YFSETQ. The germline V and J ends were trimmed by 0 bases and 2 bases, with 11 bases remaining between them. This CDR3 is 15 amino acids long. Here the CDR3 DNA reads TGCGCCAGCAGCTTGGAGTGGGGAACTAACACTGAAGCTTTCTTT. This sequence encodes CASSLEWGTNTEAFF.

The chain joins TRBV15 to TRBJ1-2; D gene ambiguous. Trimming took off 1 base at V and 10 bases at J, with 7 bases between the two ends. The CDR3 spans 11 residues. The germline CDR1 and CDR2 sequences are LNHNV and YYDKDF (reference sequence). The CDR3 here is CATSRGGIYTF. The CDR3 bases are TGTGCCACCAGCAGAGGAGGGATCTACACCTTC.